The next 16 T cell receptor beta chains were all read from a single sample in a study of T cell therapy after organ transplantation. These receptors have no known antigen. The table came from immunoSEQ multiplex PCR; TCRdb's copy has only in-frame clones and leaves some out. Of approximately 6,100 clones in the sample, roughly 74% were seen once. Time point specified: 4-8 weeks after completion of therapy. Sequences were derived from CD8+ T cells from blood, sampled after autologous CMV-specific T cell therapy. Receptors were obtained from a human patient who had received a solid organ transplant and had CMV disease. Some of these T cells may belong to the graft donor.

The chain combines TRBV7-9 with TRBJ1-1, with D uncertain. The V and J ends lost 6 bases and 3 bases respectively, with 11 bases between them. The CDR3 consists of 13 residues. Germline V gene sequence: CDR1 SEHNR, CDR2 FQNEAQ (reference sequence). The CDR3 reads CASRDGIDTEAFF. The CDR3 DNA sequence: TGTGCCAGCAGGGACGGAATTGACACTGAAGCTTTCTTT.

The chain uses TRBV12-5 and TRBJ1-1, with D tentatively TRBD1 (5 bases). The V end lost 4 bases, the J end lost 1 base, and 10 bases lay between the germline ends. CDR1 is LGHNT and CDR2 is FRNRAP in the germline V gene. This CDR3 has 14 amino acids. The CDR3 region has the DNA TGTGCTAGTGGTTGGGACGGTTGGAACACTGAAGCTTTCTTT. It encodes CASGWDGWNTEAFF.

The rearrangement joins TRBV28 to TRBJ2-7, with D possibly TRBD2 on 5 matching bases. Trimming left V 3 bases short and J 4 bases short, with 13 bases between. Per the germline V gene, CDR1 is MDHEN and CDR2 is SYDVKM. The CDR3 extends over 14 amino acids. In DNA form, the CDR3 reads TGTGCCAGCAGTTTTATAGCGAAGTTGTACGAGCAGTACTTC. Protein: CASSFIAKLYEQYF.

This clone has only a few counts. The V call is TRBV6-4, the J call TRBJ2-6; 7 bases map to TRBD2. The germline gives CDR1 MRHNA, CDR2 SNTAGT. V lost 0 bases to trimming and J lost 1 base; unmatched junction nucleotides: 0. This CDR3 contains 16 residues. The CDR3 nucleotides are TGTGCCAGCAGTGACTCCGGGGGGTCTGGGGCCAACGTCCTGACTTTC. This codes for CASSDSGGSGANVLTF.

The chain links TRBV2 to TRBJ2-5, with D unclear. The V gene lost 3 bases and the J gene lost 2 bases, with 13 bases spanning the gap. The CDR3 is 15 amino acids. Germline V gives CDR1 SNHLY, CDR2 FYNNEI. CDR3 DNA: TGTGCCAGCAGTGATGAGGTTTCAGAACAAGAGACCCAGTACTTC. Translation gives CASSDEVSEQETQYF.

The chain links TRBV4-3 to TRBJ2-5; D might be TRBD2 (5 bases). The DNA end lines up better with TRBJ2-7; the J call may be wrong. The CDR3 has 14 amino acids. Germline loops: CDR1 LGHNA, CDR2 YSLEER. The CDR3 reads CASSALRDSSEQYF. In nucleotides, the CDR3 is TGCGCCAGCAGCGCCCTCCGGGATTCCAGCGAGCAGTACTTC.

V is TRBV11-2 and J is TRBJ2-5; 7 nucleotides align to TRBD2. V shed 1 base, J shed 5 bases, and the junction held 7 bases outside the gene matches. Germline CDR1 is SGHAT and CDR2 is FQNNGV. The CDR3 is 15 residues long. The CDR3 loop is CASSLVGGGGETQYF. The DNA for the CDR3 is TGTGCCAGCAGCTTAGTCGGTGGGGGAGGGGAGACCCAGTACTTC. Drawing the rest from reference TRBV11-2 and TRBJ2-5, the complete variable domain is EAGVAQSPRYKIIEKRQSVAFWCNPISGHATLYWYQQILGQGPKLLIQFQNNGVVDDSQLPKDRFSAERLKGVDSTLKIQPAKLEDSAVYLCASSLVGGGGETQYFGPGTRLLVL.

The CDR3 reads CASSGGGGRVYEQYF. In nucleotides, the CDR3 is TGTGCCAGCAGTGGTGGGGGCGGGAGGGTTTACGAGCAGTACTTC. The chain employs TRBV27 and TRBJ2-7, with TRBD2 matching over 9 bases. Germline trimming cut 5 bases from V and 4 bases from J; bases unmatched to any gene: 9. The CDR3 runs to 15 residues. Germline V gene sequence: CDR1 MNHEY, CDR2 SMNVEV (reference sequence).

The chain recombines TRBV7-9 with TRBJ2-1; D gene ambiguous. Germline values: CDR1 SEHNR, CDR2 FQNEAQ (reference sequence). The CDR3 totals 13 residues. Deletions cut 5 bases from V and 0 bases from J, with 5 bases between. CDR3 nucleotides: TGTGCCAGCAGCCCCCGCTCCTACAATGAGCAGTTCTTC. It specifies CASSPRSYNEQFF.

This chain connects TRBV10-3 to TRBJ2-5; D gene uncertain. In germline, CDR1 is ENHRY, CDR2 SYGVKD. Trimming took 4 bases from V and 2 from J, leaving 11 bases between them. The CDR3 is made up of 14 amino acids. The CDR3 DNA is TGTGCCATCAGTGGAATAGAAAAACAAGAGACCCAGTACTTC. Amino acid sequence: CAISGIEKQETQYF.

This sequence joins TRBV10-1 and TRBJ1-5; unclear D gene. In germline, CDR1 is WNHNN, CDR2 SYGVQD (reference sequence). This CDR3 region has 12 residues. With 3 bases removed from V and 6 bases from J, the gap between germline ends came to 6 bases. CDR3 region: CASSDRCQPQHF. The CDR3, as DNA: TGCGCCAGCAGTGATAGATGTCAGCCCCAGCATTTT.

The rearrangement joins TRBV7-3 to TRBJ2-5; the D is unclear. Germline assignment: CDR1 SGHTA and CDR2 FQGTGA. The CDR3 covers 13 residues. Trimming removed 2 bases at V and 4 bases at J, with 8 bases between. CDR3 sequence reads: CASSLQLGETQYF. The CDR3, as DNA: TGTGCCAGCAGCTTACAGTTGGGAGAGACCCAGTACTTC.

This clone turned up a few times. DNA for the CDR3: TGCGCCAGCAGTCAATCGAATGTGGGGCCGGCCCCCTACGAGCAGTACTTC. Translating it yields CASSQSNVGPAPYEQYF. The chain recombines TRBV23-1 with TRBJ2-7; the D gene is possibly TRBD1 (5 bases). TRBV23-1 is given ORF status, its function remaining uncertain. Trimming shortened V by 0 bases and J by 2 bases, and 17 bases separated the two germline ends. The CDR3 runs 17 residues.

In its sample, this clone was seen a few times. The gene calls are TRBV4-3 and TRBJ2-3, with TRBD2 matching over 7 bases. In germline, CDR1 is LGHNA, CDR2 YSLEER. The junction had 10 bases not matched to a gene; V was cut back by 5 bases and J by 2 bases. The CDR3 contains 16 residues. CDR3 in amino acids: CASSTTSRPITDTQYF. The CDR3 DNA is TGCGCCAGCAGCACGACTAGCAGACCGATCACAGATACGCAGTATTTT.

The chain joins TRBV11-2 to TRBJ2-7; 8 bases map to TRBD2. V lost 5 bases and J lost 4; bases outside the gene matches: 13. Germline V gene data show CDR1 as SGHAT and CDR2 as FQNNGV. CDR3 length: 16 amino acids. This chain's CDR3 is CASSAPGSGTIYEQYF. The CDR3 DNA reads TGTGCCAGCAGCGCGCCGGGTAGCGGGACAATATACGAGCAGTACTTC.

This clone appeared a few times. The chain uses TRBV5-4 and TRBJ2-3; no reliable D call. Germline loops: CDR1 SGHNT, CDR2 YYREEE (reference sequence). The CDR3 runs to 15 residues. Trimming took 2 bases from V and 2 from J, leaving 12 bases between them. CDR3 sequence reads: CASSLGGPHTDTQYF. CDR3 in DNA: TGTGCCAGCAGCTTAGGTGGGCCCCACACAGATACGCAGTATTTT. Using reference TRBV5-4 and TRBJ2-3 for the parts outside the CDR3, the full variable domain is ETGVTQSPTHLIKTRGQQVTLRCSSQSGHNTVSWYQQALGQGPQFIFQYYREEENGRGNFPPRFSGLQFPNYSSELNVNALELDDSALYLCASSLGGPHTDTQYFGPGTRLTVL.